This entry lists 21 T cell receptor beta chains sequenced from one sample in a study of T cells in Graves' hyperthyroidism and ophthalmopathy. RNA transcripts served as the template for amplifying TCR beta CDR3 regions. Primed by the HTBI set, a first-round RT-PCR was run on the TCR CDR3. TCRdb fed the multiplex PCR reads into MiXCR, producing one record per CDR3 protein. The sample carries around 690,000 distinct CDR3 sequences, less than 25% recorded once. The sample consisted of blood. These receptors originate from a young man with Graves' ophthalmopathy.

This clonotype showed up many times. The V and J genes are TRBV28 and TRBJ2-7; possible D gene TRBD2, 6 bases. V was cut by 6 bases and J by 2 bases, with 14 bases left in between. The CDR3 totals 14 residues. In germline, CDR1 is MDHEN, CDR2 SYDVKM. The chain's CDR3 is CASSSGLPTYEQYF. As DNA, the CDR3 is TGTGCCAGCAGCTCGGGACTGCCGACCTACGAGCAGTACTTC.

This chain joins TRBV24-1 and TRBJ2-1, with D unclear. Germline V gene sequence: CDR1 KGHDR, CDR2 SFDVKD. V gave up 3 bases and J gave up 0 bases, with 8 bases separating them. The CDR3 runs 15 residues. The CDR3: CATSDPQSSYNEQFF. DNA of the CDR3: TGTGCCACCAGTGATCCCCAAAGCTCCTACAATGAGCAGTTCTTC.

The rearrangement joins TRBV6-2 or TRBV6-3 to TRBJ1-4, with 8 bases that match TRBD1. Germline CDR1 MNHEY, CDR2 SVGEGT. This CDR3 spans 18 amino acids. The junction had 16 bases not matched to a gene; V was cut back by 5 bases and J by 5 bases. In nucleotides, the CDR3 is TGTGCCAGCAGTAGGGGACAGGCGACGGAAAGAGAGAATGAAAAACTGTTTTTT. Translating gives CASSRGQATERENEKLFF.

This clonotype has more than one count but fewer than ten. The V and J genes are TRBV7-9 and TRBJ2-5, with D perhaps TRBD1 (6 bases). The germline V and J ends were trimmed by 6 bases and 0 bases, with 14 bases remaining between them. The CDR3 runs 15 residues. Germline V gene sequence: CDR1 SEHNR, CDR2 FQNEAQ (reference sequence). For the CDR3, the DNA is TGTGCCAGCAGGCAAACCGGGACACACCAAGAGACCCAGTACTTC. Translated, it gives CASRQTGTHQETQYF.

The table lists this clonotype with a few counts. The chain recombines TRBV4-2 with TRBJ2-1; 9 nucleotides agree with TRBD2. Germline V CDR1 and CDR2: LGHNA, YNFKEQ. J gave up 2 bases and V 0 bases, and 2 bases lay outside the gene matches. This CDR3 has 16 amino acids. Written as DNA, the CDR3 is TGTGCCAGCAGCCAAGAGGCGGGGGGGGCCTACAATGAGCAGTTCTTC. Its translation: CASSQEAGGAYNEQFF.

The chain recombines TRBV5-6 with TRBJ2-3, with D uncertain. Trimming left V 1 base short and J 4 bases short, with 7 bases between. From germline, CDR1 is SGHDT and CDR2 YYEEEE. The CDR3 runs to 13 residues. CDR3 DNA sequence: TGTGCCAGCAGCTTGTTGTCCGCAGATACGCAGTATTTT. Its translation: CASSLLSADTQYF.

This clonotype was counted only a few times. The genes are TRBV6-1 and TRBJ2-3; 7 bases fit TRBD2. CDR1 MNHNS and CDR2 SASEGT come from the germline V gene. Trimming cost V 5 bases and J 0 bases; bases outside gene matches: 5. This CDR3 spans 15 amino acids. DNA for the CDR3: TGTGCCAGCAGTCCCTTTAGCGGGAGCACAGATACGCAGTATTTT. This encodes CASSPFSGSTDTQYF.

V usage is TRBV7-9 and J usage is TRBJ2-3; D is possibly TRBD1 or TRBD2 (6 bases each). Trimming took off 2 bases at V and 2 bases at J, with 17 bases between the two ends. Germline assignment: CDR1 SEHNR and CDR2 FQNEAQ (reference sequence). The CDR3 sequence is 17 residues long. The CDR3 protein is CASSLPKGGGPTDTQYF. CDR3 DNA sequence: TGTGCCAGCAGCTTACCGAAGGGTGGGGGGCCCACAGATACGCAGTATTTT. Full variable domain (remainder filled in from reference TRBV7-9 and TRBJ2-3): DTGVSQNPRHKITKRGQNVTFRCDPISEHNRLYWYRQTLGQGPEFLTYFQNEAQLEKSRLLSDRFSAERPKGSFSTLEIQRTEQGDSAMYLCASSLPKGGGPTDTQYFGPGTRLTVL.

This clonotype occurred a few times. The chain is built from TRBV20-1 and TRBJ2-7; 10 nucleotides align to TRBD2. This CDR3 has 15 amino acids. Trimming removed 6 bases from V and 4 bases from J; junction bases left unmatched: 12. The germline CDR1 and CDR2 sequences are DFQATT and SNEGSKA (reference sequence). The CDR3 DNA follows: TGCAGTGCCACCGGGGGGCTAGCGGGAGTGTACGAGCAGTACTTC. Translation: CSATGGLAGVYEQYF.

This clonotype showed up many times. This chain connects TRBV20-1 to TRBJ2-3, with 8 bases lining up with TRBD2. V shed 0 bases and J 5 bases; nucleotides not matched to a gene: 10. CDR1 is DFQATT and CDR2 is SNEGSKA in the germline V gene (reference sequence). CDR3 size: 16 residues. The CDR3 loop reads CSARDVNAGGGDTQYF. In DNA form, the CDR3 reads TGCAGTGCTAGAGATGTGAACGCGGGAGGCGGAGATACGCAGTATTTT.

The chain uses TRBV5-6 and TRBJ2-7; 7 bases are shared with TRBD2. The germline V gene encodes CDR1 SGHDT and CDR2 YYEEEE. The CDR3 contains 17 residues. The J segment lost 4 bases and the V segment lost 3 bases, leaving 16 bases of the junction unmatched. The CDR3 DNA follows: TGTGCCAGCAGCTACGACGGGTGGCGAGCGGGGTTGTACGAGCAGTACTTC. Translated, it gives CASSYDGWRAGLYEQYF. The entire variable domain, with the rest obtained from reference TRBV5-6 and TRBJ2-7, is as follows: DAGVTQSPTHLIKTRGQQVTLRCSPKSGHDTVSWYQQALGQGPQFIFQYYEEEERQRGNFPDRFSGHQFPNYSSELNVNALLLGDSALYLCASSYDGWRAGLYEQYFGPGTRLTVT.

This clonotype occurred many times. The V gene is TRBV13, the J gene TRBJ2-1; the match to TRBD2 covers 13 bases. With V trimmed by 5 bases and J by 0 bases, 4 bases remained unmatched. The CDR3 has 17 residues. CDR1 is PRHDT, CDR2 FYEKMQ, per germline (reference sequence). This chain's CDR3 is CASSPGTSGVSYNEQFF. The CDR3 DNA follows: TGTGCCAGCAGCCCCGGGACTAGCGGGGTCTCCTACAATGAGCAGTTCTTC.

The chain uses TRBV5-8 and TRBJ2-7; the D gene is possibly TRBD1 (5 bases). Deletions cut 4 bases from V and 3 bases from J, with 14 bases between. The CDR3 has 14 amino acids. Per the germline V gene, CDR1 is SGHTS and CDR2 is YDEGEE. This CDR3 reads CASSLTEQVYEQYF. In nucleotides, the CDR3 is TGTGCCAGCAGCCTGACAGAGCAAGTCTACGAGCAGTACTTC.

There are a few counts of this clonotype. A much larger clone is a single base away; this may be a read error. The chain has TRBV28 and TRBJ2-3; TRBD1 aligns across 9 bases. V lost 11 bases to trimming and J lost 5 bases; unmatched junction nucleotides: 14. The CDR3 totals 15 residues. Germline V gene data show CDR1 as MDHEN and CDR2 as SYDVKM. CDR3 nucleotides: TGTGCCGGCACCTCGCCATGGACAGGGGTAGATACGCAGTATTTT. Translated: CAGTSPWTGVDTQYF.

In DNA form, the CDR3 reads TGTGCCAGCAATCGGGCCACAGATACGCAGTATTTT. This sequence encodes CASNRATDTQYF. The rearrangement joins TRBV28 to TRBJ2-3, with D unclear. Germline CDR1 reads MDHEN; CDR2 reads SYDVKM. The CDR3 covers 12 residues. The ends were cut back, 7 bases at V and 2 bases at J, with 7 bases in the middle. The whole variable domain, filled in from reference TRBV28 and TRBJ2-3, reads DVKVTQSSRYLVKRTGEKVFLECVQDMDHENMFWYRQDPGLGLRLIYFSYDVKMKEKGDIPEGYSVSREKKERFSLILESASTNQTSMYLCASNRATDTQYFGPGTRLTVL.

The chain couples TRBV25-1 to TRBJ2-7; 7 bases align to TRBD2. Per germline, CDR1 MGHDK and CDR2 SYGVNS. The junction had 20 bases not matched to a gene; V was cut back by 6 bases and J by 0 bases. The CDR3 spans 19 residues. The CDR3 coding sequence is TGTGCCAGCAGGGGGCCCGTTGCGGGGGAACTAAAGAGCTCCTACGAGCAGTACTTC. It is translated as CASRGPVAGELKSSYEQYF.

Ten or more counts support this clonotype. The chain is built from TRBV11-2 and TRBJ2-1, with TRBD2 matching 11 bases. Germline CDR1 and CDR2: SGHAT and FQNNGV. J lost 7 bases, V lost 1 base, and 6 bases had no gene match. This CDR3 contains 16 residues. CDR3 DNA sequence: TGTGCCAGCAGCTTAGGAACTAGCGGGAGCTGGAATGAGCAGTTCTTC. Protein sequence: CASSLGTSGSWNEQFF. The full variable domain, with the rest looked up from reference TRBV11-2 and TRBJ2-1, is EAGVAQSPRYKIIEKRQSVAFWCNPISGHATLYWYQQILGQGPKLLIQFQNNGVVDDSQLPKDRFSAERLKGVDSTLKIQPAKLEDSAVYLCASSLGTSGSWNEQFFGPGTRLTVL.

This clonotype appeared many times. This sequence joins TRBV20-1 and TRBJ2-7, with unresolved D. The V end was cut by 6 bases, the J end by 0 bases, with 15 bases between. The length of the CDR3 is 14 residues. Germline-derived CDR1 and CDR2 are DFQATT and SNEGSKA (reference sequence). CDR3 bases: TGCAGTGCCATCTACAGCGACGGCTCCTACGAGCAGTACTTC. This translates into CSAIYSDGSYEQYF.

The chain links TRBV4-3 to TRBJ1-6; D is possibly TRBD1 (5 bases). Trimming stripped 4 bases from V and 6 bases from J, with 22 bases between. Germline V CDR1 and CDR2: LGHNA, YSLEER. This CDR3 spans 18 amino acids. This CDR3 is CASSPHPQAKGPNSPLHF. DNA of the CDR3: TGCGCCAGCAGCCCTCACCCCCAGGCGAAGGGGCCTAATTCACCCCTCCACTTT.

V gene TRBV30 combines with J gene TRBJ2-1; TRBD1 is a possible D gene (6 bases). From germline, CDR1 is GTSNPN and CDR2 SVGIG (reference sequence). V shed 3 bases and J shed 7 bases, with 7 bases lying between them. The CDR3 sequence is 11 residues long. CDR3 protein: CAWRRGNEQFF. In DNA form, the CDR3 reads TGTGCCTGGAGGAGGGGGAATGAGCAGTTCTTC. The full variable domain, in which reference TRBV30 and TRBJ2-1 provide the parts outside the CDR3, is SQTIHQWPATLVQPVGSPLSLECTVEGTSNPNLYWYRQAAGRGLQLLFYSVGIGQISSEVPQNLSASRPQDRQFILSSKKLLLSDSGFYLCAWRRGNEQFFGPGTRLTVL.

A note on this clonotype: A clone one base away is much larger, so this may be a read error. V and J are TRBV3-1 and TRBJ2-7; D remains unclear. The V end lost 0 bases, the J end lost 6 bases, and 9 bases lay between the germline ends. The CDR3 sequence is 13 residues long. Germline V gene lookup returns CDR1 LGHDT and CDR2 YNNKEL (reference sequence). CDR3: CASSQDWKREQYF. As DNA, the CDR3 is TGTGCCAGCAGCCAAGATTGGAAGCGCGAGCAGTACTTC.